Detailed here is one T cell receptor beta chain. Its antigen is unidentified. The sample belongs to a study of CD8+ T cells in alopecia areata. Turning to the study itself: The duration of tofacitinib was 6 to 18 months, with 6 months off drug afterward.

cDNA prepared by RNA extraction and subsequent reverse transcription served as the template for sequencing. Some clones are missing from TCRdb's copy, which holds only in-frame ones; the method was immunoSEQ multiplex PCR. The data hold more than 100,000 clones, with roughly 58% observed a single time. The V and J ends lost 4 bases and 7 bases respectively, with 10 bases between them. Germline V gene data show CDR1 as SGHDN and CDR2 as FVKESK. The CDR3 is made up of 13 amino acids. Whole-study findings and limits: Across lesional scalp, and particularly alopecia totalis/universalis, clonality surpassed that of normal scalp.

This TCR derives from a human donor with alopecia areata. Sequenced here: CD4+ T cells sorted from blood, sampled at week 0. The V call is TRBV14, the J call TRBJ1-4, with D tentatively TRBD1 (6 bases). The CDR3 region has the DNA TGTGCCAGCAGCCCAATAGGGGGTGAAAAACTGTTTTTT. The encoded protein is CASSPIGGEKLFF.